This TCR beta chain was sequenced during a study of cytomegalovirus exposure and HLA in healthy donors listed by TCRdb under 2017. At the level of the whole study: An earlier analysis of some 550 of the donors reported 276 Gb of sequence data and around 120 million unique TCR beta sequences from about 179 million T cells. The genetic ancestry cluster associated with self-reported Caucasian donors included around 76% of the approximately 430 genotyped donors. Typing coverage varied by locus: roughly 629-640 donors for A, B, C, DRB1 and DQB1; approximately 520 for DQA1; around 610 for DPA1; under 490 for DPB1. Every repertoire in the discovery cohort had been generated on one and the same sequencing platform. An early release covering some 640 HLA-typed donors comprised around 300 gigabases of sequencing data and around 80 million unique TCR sequences. Donor age, sex, ethnicity and CMV serostatus were compiled together with the repertoire data. HLA typing included class I and class II loci at four-digit resolution. Along with the approximately 700-subject first cohort, a separate validation cohort of over a hundred different subjects was used. An earlier analysis of several hundred of the donors used high-throughput TCR beta sequencing to judge whether each TCR beta V gene segment behaved as functional or pseudogenic. The study profiled the T cell repertoires of about 720 subjects by immunosequencing and related them to cytomegalovirus serostatus. The study combined high-throughput TCR immunosequencing, statistical association of individual TCRs with disease status, and machine learning to predict cytomegalovirus infection status. The aim of the study was to test whether cataloging public T cell receptors could identify signatures of past pathogen exposure. A later genetic analysis took genome-wide SNP genotypes for 398 of the 666 donors and used that subset as a discovery cohort. Five DR-DQ haplotypes were handled as single units for association and clustering, since linkage in the cohort was strong. Rather than using new phenotypic data, the later analysis identified candidate immune exposures from TCR beta sequences and from how often those sequences occurred across donors. On average, 235,054 unique TCR beta nucleotide sequences were sequenced per donor among some 430 genotyped donors of the cohort, with roughly 19% of those sequences being non-productive. To study patterns of TCR occurrence, a later analysis re-analyzed previously published TCR beta repertoires from 666 donors and added high-resolution HLA genotyping.

In total, 666 healthy bone marrow donors made up the cohort. Cohort members were all nominally healthy when sampled, although unrecorded immune exposures were likely present. Of the 666 cohort members, roughly 290 had a positive CMV serostatus and about 350 had a negative one, while no CMV serostatus was recorded for the donor. Every donor gave a peripheral blood sample, and the peripheral blood mononuclear cells from that sample were used for TCR beta sequencing. Genomic DNA was extracted from the blood cell samples with the Qiagen DNeasy Blood Extraction Kit. The library came from the immunoSEQ multiplex PCR assay. For the multiplex PCR, a mixture combining 60 forward primers for TCR Vbeta segments and 13 reverse primers for TCR Jbeta segments was used. The CDR3 region of rearranged TCR beta genes was amplified from genomic DNA with a multiplex PCR assay. Amplified TCR beta libraries were sequenced as 87-base-pair reads on the Illumina HiSeq System. The study's own analysis went as follows. Across the 670 or so repertoires, a later analysis counted 80 million or so unique TCR beta chains, some 11 million of which were shared by at least two donors. A nearest-neighbor algorithm error-corrected the raw reads and collapsed the reads into unique sequences, merging closely related sequences to remove PCR and sequencing errors. V, D and J gene segments were assigned by aligning CDR3 sequences to IMGT reference sequences. Each retained sequence needed at least a six-nucleotide match to both a V gene segment and a J gene segment. Rearrangements were classified as productive when the CDR3 lacked stop codons and remained in frame with V and J, and all other rearrangements were classified as non-productive. CDR3 was defined according to IMGT convention as the region running from the second conserved V-encoded cysteine to the conserved J-encoded phenylalanine. Sequences without an unambiguous match to a single V gene segment were excluded from the earlier analysis of approximately 560 of the donors. In an earlier analysis of several hundred of the donors, V segments were called functional above 56.7% productive rearrangements and were called segregating when the between-donor standard deviation exceeded 5%. A statistical classification framework was built to diagnose cytomegalovirus status from the catalog of TCR beta chain sequences. In a later analysis, V and J genes were assigned by comparing TCR nucleotide sequences against IMGT/GENE-DB human TR gene sequences. The TCRdist pipeline was used in a later analysis to assign CDR3 sequences and most-parsimonious VDJ recombination scenarios. In a later analysis, every TCR beta chain was defined by the combination of its CDR3 amino acid sequence and its V-gene family, and reads without a unique V-gene family were dropped. To address suspected cross-contamination and a sequencing artifact, a later analysis removed approximately 600 highly shared, low-generation-probability nucleotide sequences. For each public chain, a later analysis derived a clonal expansion index from normalized ranks of inferred template counts within each repertoire. Generation probabilities in a later analysis came from a VDJ recombination model fitted to out-of-frame rearrangements, and those results were checked against IGoR. A later analysis scored TCR-TCR, TCR-HLA and TCR-CMV co-occurrence with hypergeometric tests, applying a repertoire-size bias correction to TCR pairs. A later analysis estimated false discovery rates by permuting HLA or CMV assignments 20 times. In a later analysis, co-occurring TCRs were grouped using DBSCAN, with TCRdist sequence similarity added in when clustering inside HLA-allele-positive subsets. Repertoires with fewer than 30,000 or more than 120,000 public chains were left out of co-occurrence clustering, as were five repertoires with anomalous nucleotide sharing. The clones in this table, taken by TCRdb from immuneACCESS, are in-frame only. Not every clone is retained; where verified, under half of the shortfall comes from an unresolved V gene, and the cause of the rest is unknown. Clonal size and the V and J genes are those of that table, whereas D and trimming came from the DNA. The sample table records about 100,000 clones; about three fifths of these occur just once. The top ten clonotypes cover approximately 4.3% of the sample.

For this clone: This receptor's antigen is unknown. It has no much larger one-base neighbor in the sample; base qualities were not kept.

The CDR3, cysteine through phenylalanine, is 14 amino acids long. This entry keeps only the CDR3 DNA: 42 bases, framed from base 1. The germline V gene gives CDR1 as SGHAT and CDR2 as FQNNGV. Study-level results and caveats: In the study, 150 to 200 TCR beta chains were listed as associated with cytomegalovirus. According to the authors, the approach could potentially be generalized to other disease states and immunological phenotypes. A later genetic analysis associated a missense DCLRE1C variant with V-gene and J-gene trimming of TCR beta chains, and an independent cohort replicated the association. In a later analysis, HLA-associated TCR beta chains showed more clonal expansion and lower generation probabilities than non-associated chains that were equally common. In a later genetic analysis, fewer N-insertions in productive TCRs were reported among donors in an Asian-associated ancestry cluster than the roughly 670-donor mean. Most TCR sequences were seen in very few donors, while some public TCRs were found in many individuals. A later analysis associated some 17,000 TCR beta sequences with specific HLA alleles at a false discovery rate of 0.05. An earlier analysis of several hundred of the donors showed that most TCR beta V segments appeared in productive rearrangements either about 90% or about 30% of the time, which broadly matched IMGT annotations. A later analysis found that TCR association rates varied across HLA loci, with DRB1 alleles showing the most associated TCRs and HLA-C alleles the fewest. Because the 87-base-pair reads could not distinguish some IMGT-functional V segments, including TRBV6-2 and TRBV6-3, those segments were excluded. When HLA alleles, especially DR and DQ, strongly co-occurred, attributing TCR associations to individual alleles was difficult. Linkage disequilibrium might explain the correlated functional status among segregating V segments, but an unknown experimental factor could not be excluded. Only TCR beta chains were sequenced in this cohort, and the absence of alpha or paired-chain data limited detectable features. In a later analysis, most CMV-associated TCR beta chains were found to appear HLA-restricted, with HLA associations seemingly driven largely by CMV exposure. A few of the identified cytomegalovirus-associated TCR beta chains were confirmed in vitro to be specific for cytomegalovirus antigens. A cluster of highly shared sequence variants was judged likely to be a technical artifact of the sequencing pipeline. For the cohort, immune exposure information was limited to CMV serostatus. Cytomegalovirus status was reported to be diagnosed by the classifier with high specificity and sensitivity in both the original and validation cohorts. HLA typing was unavailable for some donors at each locus, so association tests used only the typed subset. A further reported finding was that TCR beta sequences accurately predicted the HLA-A and HLA-B alleles for most subjects in the first cohort. Sequencing depth was assumed to be roughly uniform across donors in the presence/absence analyses, though that assumption may not hold. Because counts were too low, approximately 18 rarely observed V segments, including chromosome 9 orphons, were excluded from the earlier analysis of 587 of the donors. Several of the top co-occurrence clusters appeared to be linked to parvovirus B19, influenza, CMV and Epstein-Barr virus, according to a later analysis.

The clonotype originates from a human donor in good health. The sequenced sample was PBMCs. The rearrangement joined TRBV11-2 to TRBJ2-5, with 8 central nucleotides matching TRBD1. TRBJ2-7 explains the end of the DNA better; the J call may be wrong. The CDR3 reads CASSWTGRSYEQYF. The DNA reads as follows: TGTGCCAGCAGCTGGACAGGGAGGTCCTACGAGCAGTACTTC.